The rows below give T cell receptor beta chains drawn from one sample of a study of blood T cells in healthy people across ages. Via MiXCR, TCRdb re-called the 5' RACE reads, giving one row per CDR3 protein. Found here are 1.5 million to 2 million distinct CDR3 sequences, 25% to 30% of them singletons; the top ten hold more than 6%. Sequencing was carried out using blood. The receptors come from a woman aged 25 to 39 in good health. Both conserved end residues are part of each CDR3. D genes are given only for firm matches.

V: TRBV12-5; J: TRBJ2-1; length: 16; D: TRBD2; CDR3: CASGPPFGGRDNEQFF
V: TRBV29-1; J: TRBJ1-2; length: 13; D: NA; CDR3: CSAALSYNYGYTF
V: TRBV20-1; J: TRBJ2-7; length: 13; D: TRBD2; CDR3: CSCLAGIGYEQYF
V: TRBV6-5; J: TRBJ1-1; length: 14; D: NA; CDR3: CASSYATVNAEAFF
V: TRBV20-1; J: TRBJ2-1; length: 13; D: TRBD1; CDR3: CSGDSPTYNEQFF
V: TRBV29-1; J: TRBJ2-2; length: 12; D: NA; CDR3: CSGVANTGELFF
V: TRBV6-5; J: TRBJ2-7; length: 17; D: TRBD2; CDR3: CASSYATGTSGNYEQYF
V: TRBV5-1; J: TRBJ2-7; length: 13; D: TRBD1; CDR3: CASGTGGLYEQYF
V: TRBV7-9; J: NA; length: 16; D: TRBD2; CDR3: CASSPGLAGFPETQYF
V: TRBV7-2; J: TRBJ1-1; length: 15; D: NA; CDR3: CASSLTGNMNTGAFF
V: TRBV12-5; J: TRBJ1-2; length: 12; D: NA; CDR3: CASGSSGYGYTF
V: TRBV28; J: TRBJ2-6; length: 15; D: NA; CDR3: CAISLDNSGANVLTF
V: TRBV5-1; J: TRBJ1-4; length: 14; D: NA; CDR3: CASSFGQTNEKLFF
V: TRBV10-2; J: TRBJ2-1; length: 17; D: TRBD1; CDR3: CASSEFRAGTVEGEQFF